Below are 20 T cell receptor beta chains sequenced from a single sample in a study of Ad26.COV2.S vaccination and SARS-CoV-2 variants. The treatment denotes: 19 received Ad26.COV2.S at low or high dose, single or two shots; 5 received placebo; per-sample allocation not given. The samples were gathered on day 63 after the first injection of vaccine or placebo. Sequencing used immunoSEQ multiplex PCR; TCRdb keeps in-frame clones, though not all of them. The table shows hundreds of thousands of clones, with around 92% occurring only once. This specimen was peripheral blood, taken in a trial of Ad26.COV2.S vaccine versus placebo. The origin of the receptors is a person between 18 and 60 years old who received the Ad26.COV2.S COVID-19 vaccine or a placebo.

The CDR3 region is CARGWEKHQPQHF. The DNA for the CDR3 is TGTGCCAGAGGATGGGAGAAACATCAGCCCCAGCATTTT. The chain employs TRBV19 and TRBJ1-5; D is uncertain. The germline V gene encodes CDR1 LNHDA and CDR2 SQIVND (reference sequence). This CDR3 has 13 amino acids. V was pared by 9 bases and J by 5 bases, with 14 bases between.

This clone was detected a few times. The V call is TRBV4-1, the J call TRBJ1-2; D is perhaps TRBD1 (6 bases). The CDR3 extends over 15 amino acids. Trimming shortened V by 3 bases and J by 3 bases, and 14 bases separated the two germline ends. Germline V CDR1 and CDR2: MGHRA, YSYEKL. The CDR3 DNA follows: TGCGCCAGCAGCCACGGCCTGGGGGCTGACTATGGCTACACCTTC. Translating it yields CASSHGLGADYGYTF.

This clone showed up just once. The chain employs TRBV5-1 and TRBJ2-2, with D maybe TRBD1 (6 bases). V dropped 4 bases and J dropped 1 base, with 11 bases sitting between them. The germline CDR1 and CDR2 sequences are SGHRS and YFSETQ. The CDR3 spans 15 residues. The chain's CDR3 is CASSPMTGNTGELFF. CDR3 nucleotide sequence: TGCGCCAGCAGCCCAATGACAGGGAACACCGGGGAGCTGTTTTTT.

This chain links TRBV5-6 with TRBJ1-4, with D perhaps TRBD1 (6 bases). The CDR3 covers 15 residues. The germline V and J ends were trimmed by 2 bases and 4 bases, with 12 bases remaining between them. Looked up from germline, CDR1 is SGHDT and CDR2 is YYEEEE. CDR3 loop: CASSFLTGFNEKLFF. As DNA, the CDR3 is TGTGCCAGCAGCTTCCTTACAGGGTTTAATGAAAAACTGTTTTTT.

V usage is TRBV5-4 and J usage is TRBJ2-1, with 7 bases aligning to TRBD1. There are 13 residues in the CDR3. Germline loops: CDR1 SGHNT, CDR2 YYREEE (reference sequence). V lost 4 bases, J lost 7 bases, and 5 bases stayed unmatched. The CDR3 spells CASSAGTVNEQFF. CDR3 DNA sequence: TGTGCCAGCAGCGCTGGGACAGTAAATGAGCAGTTCTTC.

This clone was seen just once. This chain uses TRBV6-5 with TRBJ1-1; TRBD1 is a possible D gene (5 bases). Germline CDR1 MNHEY, CDR2 SVGAGI. This CDR3 spans 14 amino acids. The V end lost 6 bases, the J end lost 5 bases, and 16 bases lay between the germline ends. CDR3 protein: CASSQKEGWTEAFF. Here the CDR3 DNA reads TGTGCCAGCAGCCAAAAAGAGGGGTGGACTGAAGCTTTCTTT.

The V and J genes are TRBV29-1 and TRBJ2-5; 12 nucleotides align to TRBD2. V was clipped by 6 bases and J by 5 bases; unmatched bases: 7. From germline, CDR1 is SQVTM and CDR2 ANQGSEA. There are 14 residues in the CDR3. This CDR3 reads CSVASGGAGETQYF. Here the CDR3 DNA reads TGCAGCGTCGCTAGCGGGGGGGCAGGTGAGACCCAGTACTTC.

V gene TRBV7-2 combines with J gene TRBJ2-1; weak D call: TRBD2 (5 bases). Germline V gives CDR1 SGHTA, CDR2 FQGNSA. The length of the CDR3 is 13 residues. The V and J ends lost 2 bases and 12 bases respectively, with 14 bases between them. The chain's CDR3 is CASSLRSSSGQFF. CDR3 DNA: TGTGCCAGCAGCTTAAGGTCTAGCTCTGGGCAGTTCTTC.

The chain joins TRBV19 to TRBJ1-1; a possible D gene is TRBD1 (6 bases). The CDR3 extends over 16 amino acids. Germline loops: CDR1 LNHDA, CDR2 SQIVND (reference sequence). Trimming left V 3 bases short and J 2 bases short, with 16 bases between. The CDR3 region is CASSIGGGLGNTEAFF. CDR3 sequence (DNA): TGTGCCAGTAGTATTGGCGGGGGCTTGGGCAACACTGAAGCTTTCTTT.

This chain joins TRBV19 and TRBJ2-3, with D tentatively TRBD1 or TRBD2 (5 bases each). The germline CDR1 and CDR2 sequences are LNHDA and SQIVND (reference sequence). V dropped 8 bases and J dropped 1 base, with 10 bases sitting between them. The CDR3 length is 13 residues. CDR3 bases: TGTGCCAGTGGGACGACCCGCACAGATACGCAGTATTTT. Translated, it gives CASGTTRTDTQYF.

This chain connects TRBV18 to TRBJ2-1; unclear D gene. Germline V lookup: CDR1 KGHSH, CDR2 LQKENI. The CDR3 runs 15 residues. The germline V and J ends were trimmed by 3 bases and 0 bases, with 9 bases remaining between them. The CDR3 spells CASSPGPTSYNEQFF. DNA of the CDR3: TGTGCCAGCTCACCTGGGCCGACCTCCTACAATGAGCAGTTCTTC.

This chain uses TRBV24-1 with TRBJ2-1; possible D gene TRBD1, 6 bases. CDR3 length equals 15 residues. CDR1 is KGHDR, CDR2 SFDVKD, per germline. Deletions cut 1 base from V and 5 bases from J, with 11 bases between. The CDR3 is CATSDLGGGDNEQFF. The CDR3 DNA is TGTGCCACCAGTGATTTAGGGGGTGGGGACAATGAGCAGTTCTTC.

This sequence joins TRBV7-2 and TRBJ2-5, with 13 positions matching TRBD2. The V gene's germline CDR1 is SGHTA and CDR2 FQGNSA. This CDR3 is built from 17 residues. V lost 1 base, J lost 4 bases, and 6 bases stayed unmatched. CDR3 bases: TGTGCCAGCAGCTTAGGGAGGACTAGCGGGGGTGGAGAGACCCAGTACTTC. Amino acid sequence: CASSLGRTSGGGETQYF.

This chain joins TRBV27 and TRBJ2-1; 8 bases agree with TRBD2. This CDR3 is 14 amino acids long. The germline CDR1 and CDR2 sequences are MNHEY and SMNVEV (reference sequence). After removal of 6 bases from V and 2 bases from J, the junction contained 3 bases not matched to a gene. This CDR3 is CASRERGTYNEQFF. In DNA, the CDR3 is TGTGCCAGCAGGGAGCGGGGGACCTACAATGAGCAGTTCTTC.

DNA for the CDR3: TGTGCCAGCAGCTTATTTACAGGGACCATCTCTGGAAACACCATATATTTT. Translation gives CASSLFTGTISGNTIYF. The rearrangement uses TRBV7-2 and TRBJ1-3; D might be TRBD1 (6 bases). Germline V lookup: CDR1 SGHTA, CDR2 FQGNSA. V lost 2 bases and J 0 bases, leaving 14 bases between the germline ends. The CDR3 consists of 17 residues.

The chain links TRBV27 to TRBJ2-5; D not certain. Per germline, CDR1 MNHEY and CDR2 SMNVEV (reference sequence). The CDR3 is made up of 13 amino acids. V lost 3 bases and J 4 bases, leaving 9 bases between the germline ends. The CDR3 bases are TGTGCCAGCAGTTTCGGCAGACGAGAGACCCAGTACTTC. It codes for CASSFGRRETQYF.

This clone was counted ten times or more. The chain uses TRBV9 and TRBJ1-1; D ambiguous. Germline V gene sequence: CDR1 SGDLS, CDR2 YYNGEE. Trimming took 4 bases from V and 6 from J, leaving 13 bases between them. The CDR3 totals 13 residues. CDR3 DNA sequence: TGTGCCAGCAGCCCCGAGGGAGTGGCTGAAGCTTTCTTT. Translated: CASSPEGVAEAFF.

The DNA for the CDR3 is TGTGCCAGCAGCTCTGAACGGCTAGCGGGGGGCCGAGGGGATACGCAGTATTTT. It encodes CASSSERLAGGRGDTQYF. The chain combines TRBV7-2 with TRBJ2-3; 11 nucleotides align to TRBD2. CDR1 is SGHTA, CDR2 FQGNSA, per germline. Unmatched junction bases numbered 15, after V lost 4 bases and J lost 6 bases. The CDR3 is 18 amino acids.

This clone was recorded once. The chain uses TRBV5-4 and TRBJ1-4; possibly TRBD1 for D (6 bases). The CDR3 length is 14 residues. The V gene lost 0 bases and the J gene lost 7 bases, with 10 bases spanning the gap. In germline, CDR1 is SGHNT, CDR2 YYREEE (reference sequence). CDR3 residues: CASSLAQGGEKLFF. The CDR3 DNA is TGTGCCAGCAGCTTGGCACAGGGTGGTGAAAAACTGTTTTTT.

The chain combines TRBV19 with TRBJ2-7; 9 nucleotides line up with TRBD2. The CDR3 is 14 residues long. CDR1 LNHDA and CDR2 SQIVND come from the germline V gene (reference sequence). V shed 4 bases, J shed 4 bases, and the junction held 5 bases outside the gene matches. The CDR3 DNA sequence: TGTGCCAGTAGTACGGCTAGCGGGGTGTACGAGCAGTACTTC. Translated: CASSTASGVYEQYF.